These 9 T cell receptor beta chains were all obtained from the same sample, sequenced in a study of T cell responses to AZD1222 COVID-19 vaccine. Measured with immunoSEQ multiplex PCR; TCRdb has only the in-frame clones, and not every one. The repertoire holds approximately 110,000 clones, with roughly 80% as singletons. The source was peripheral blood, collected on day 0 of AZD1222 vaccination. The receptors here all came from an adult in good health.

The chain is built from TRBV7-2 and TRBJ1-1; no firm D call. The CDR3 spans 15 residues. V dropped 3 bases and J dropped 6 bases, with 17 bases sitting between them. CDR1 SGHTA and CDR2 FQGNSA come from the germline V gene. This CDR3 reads CASSFNSPRGAEAFF. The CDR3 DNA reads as TGTGCCAGCAGCTTCAACTCGCCCCGTGGGGCTGAAGCTTTCTTT.

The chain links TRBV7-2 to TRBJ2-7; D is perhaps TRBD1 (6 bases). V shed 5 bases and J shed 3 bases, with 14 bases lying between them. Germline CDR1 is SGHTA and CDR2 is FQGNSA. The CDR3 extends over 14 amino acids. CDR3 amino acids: CASSKGGQVYEQYF. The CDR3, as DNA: TGTGCCAGCAGCAAAGGGGGTCAAGTCTACGAGCAGTACTTC. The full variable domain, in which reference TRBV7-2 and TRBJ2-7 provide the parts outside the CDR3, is GAGVSQSPSNKVTEKGKDVELRCDPISGHTALYWYRQSLGQGLEFLIYFQGNSAPDKSGLPSDRFSAERTGGSVSTLTIQRTQQEDSAVYLCASSKGGQVYEQYFGPGTRLTVT.

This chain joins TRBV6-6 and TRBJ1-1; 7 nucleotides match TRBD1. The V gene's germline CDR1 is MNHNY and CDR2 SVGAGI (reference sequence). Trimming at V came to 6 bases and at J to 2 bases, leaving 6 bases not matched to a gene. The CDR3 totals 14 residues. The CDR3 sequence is CASRGGQFNTEAFF. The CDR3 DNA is TGTGCCAGCAGGGGGGGACAGTTCAACACTGAAGCTTTCTTT.

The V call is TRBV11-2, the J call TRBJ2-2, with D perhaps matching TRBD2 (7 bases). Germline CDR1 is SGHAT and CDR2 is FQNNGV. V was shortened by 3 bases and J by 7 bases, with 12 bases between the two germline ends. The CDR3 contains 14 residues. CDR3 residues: CASSFGGAHGELFF. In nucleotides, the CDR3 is TGTGCCAGCAGCTTTGGGGGGGCCCACGGGGAGCTGTTTTTT.

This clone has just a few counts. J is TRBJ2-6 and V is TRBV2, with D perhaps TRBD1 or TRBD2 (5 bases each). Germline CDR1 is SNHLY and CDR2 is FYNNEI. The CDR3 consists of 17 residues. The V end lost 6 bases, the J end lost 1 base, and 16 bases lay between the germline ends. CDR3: CASRPWGSASGANVLTF. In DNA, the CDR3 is TGTGCCAGCAGGCCCTGGGGGAGTGCTTCTGGGGCCAACGTCCTGACTTTC.

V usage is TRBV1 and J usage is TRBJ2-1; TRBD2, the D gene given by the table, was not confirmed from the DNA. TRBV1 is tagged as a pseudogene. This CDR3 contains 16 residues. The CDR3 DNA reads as TGCACCAGCAGCCTCCGGACTAGCGCCAACTACAATGAGCAGTTCTTC. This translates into CTSSLRTSANYNEQFF.

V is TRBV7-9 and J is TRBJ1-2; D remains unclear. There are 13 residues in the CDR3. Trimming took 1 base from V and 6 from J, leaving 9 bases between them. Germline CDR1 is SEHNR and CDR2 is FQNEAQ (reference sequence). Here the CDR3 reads CASSLVEGDGYTF. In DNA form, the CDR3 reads TGTGCCAGCAGCTTAGTCGAAGGCGATGGCTACACCTTC.

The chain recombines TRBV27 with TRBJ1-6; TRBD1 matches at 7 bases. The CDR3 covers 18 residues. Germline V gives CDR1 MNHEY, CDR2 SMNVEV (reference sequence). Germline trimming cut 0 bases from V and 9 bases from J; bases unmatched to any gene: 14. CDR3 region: CASSLSPRQGTFGSPLHF. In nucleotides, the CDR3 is TGTGCCAGCAGTTTATCCCCCCGACAGGGTACTTTCGGTTCACCCCTCCACTTT.

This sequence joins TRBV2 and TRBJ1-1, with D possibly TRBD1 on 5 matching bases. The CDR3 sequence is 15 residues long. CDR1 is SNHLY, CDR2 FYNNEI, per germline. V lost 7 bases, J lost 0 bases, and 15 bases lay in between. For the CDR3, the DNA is TGTGCCAGCAATGGCGCCGCGGGGGTGAACACTGAAGCTTTCTTT. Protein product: CASNGAAGVNTEAFF. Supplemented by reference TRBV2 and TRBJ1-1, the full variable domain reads EPEVTQTPSHQVTQMGQEVILRCVPISNHLYFYWYRQILGQKVEFLVSFYNNEISEKSEIFDDQFSVERPDGSNFTLKIRSTKLEDSAMYFCASNGAAGVNTEAFFGQGTRLTVV.